This T cell receptor beta chain came from a study of T-cell reconstitution after alpha-beta-depleted transplantation in children. General study points: At one year after transplant, newly produced T cells mostly accounted for T-cell counts and diversity. Where alpha-beta T cells came from about two months after transplant was reportedly several hundred expanded graft clones.

Trimming took off 8 bases at V and 0 bases at J, with 18 bases between the two ends. Germline-derived CDR1 and CDR2 are SNHLY and FYNNEI. The CDR3 loop spans 16 amino acids. A remark on this clonotype: Its antigen is not identified.

For TCRbeta, the library was prepared with unique molecular identifiers. TCRdb redid the calling of the PCR reads with MiXCR, one entry per CDR3 protein. The sample holds approximately 47,000 distinct CDR3 sequences, about 50% seen once. The sequencing used peripheral blood, collected before TCRalphabeta/CD19-depleted stem cell transplant. The receptor was derived from a boy in the first two years of life with SCID, due to receive a stem cell transplant. The chain couples TRBV2 to TRBJ2-3; D is unclear. The CDR3 DNA reads TGTGCCAGCTTTCCTTCCTCGGCTTCTAGCACAGATACGCAGTATTTT. Its protein is CASFPSSASSTDTQYF.